This is a list of T cell receptor beta chains from one sample in a study of response to subunit inactivated influenza vaccine. TCRdb analysed the RT-PCR reads with MiXCR anew, one entry per CDR3 protein. The profile shows roughly 550,000 distinct CDR3 sequences, under 30% of them singletons. This same sample was also part of a study on T cells expressing NK-cell markers.

Material: CD4+ T cells sorted from PBMCs, obtained about 13 days after vaccination. The receptors were gathered from a man aged 50-60 years who received an inactivated influenza vaccine. Each CDR3 is given with its conserved first and last residue. Fields, in order: J gene, V gene, D gene, clone size, CDR3 protein, CDR3 DNA. A D gene is named only where the DNA matches it firmly. Size is stated for part of the rows, as once, few or many counts, or as a class when the clone is expanded.

>TRBJ2-1|TRBV6-5|-|-
CASSSPLDKHNEQFF
TGTGCCAGCAGTTCCCCCCTAGACAAACACAATGAGCAGTTCTTC
>TRBJ2-4|TRBV4-2|-|few
CASSQDEGMNIQYF
TGTGCCAGCAGCCAAGATGAGGGTATGAACATTCAGTACTTC
>TRBJ2-3|TRBV28|TRBD2|-
CASSLLTSAPLTDTQYF
TGTGCCAGCAGTTTATTGACTAGCGCTCCTCTCACAGATACGCAGTATTTT
>TRBJ2-7|TRBV30|TRBD2|few
CAWTVGGYHEQYF
TGTGCCTGGACCGTCGGGGGGTATCACGAGCAGTACTTC
>TRBJ2-2|TRBV24-1|-|-
CATSALDAVPGELFF
TGTGCCACCAGTGCCCTAGACGCGGTTCCCGGGGAGCTGTTTTTT
>TRBJ1-1|TRBV28|TRBD1|-
CASTSDRGYEAFF
TGTGCCAGCACTAGCGACAGGGGGTACGAAGCTTTCTTT
>TRBJ1-2|TRBV10-3|TRBD1|-
CAIMDRGNYGYTF
TGTGCCATCATGGACAGGGGAAACTATGGCTACACCTTC
>TRBJ1-4|TRBV4-1|TRBD1|-
CASSQDVTGNEKLFF
TGCGCCAGCAGCCAAGATGTGACAGGGAATGAAAAACTGTTTTTT
>TRBJ1-6|TRBV10-3|TRBD1|-
CAISMGQGGSPLHF
TGTGCCATCAGTATGGGACAGGGAGGATCACCCCTCCACTTT
>TRBJ2-2|TRBV12-3/TRBV12-4|-|many
CASRPYLGATGELFF
TGTGCCAGCAGACCCTACCTGGGGGCCACCGGGGAGCTGTTTTTT
>TRBJ1-2|TRBV10-3|-|-
CAINGKAYGYTF
TGTGCCATCAATGGCAAGGCCTATGGCTACACCTTC